This T cell receptor beta chain was profiled in a study of CXCR3-negative and CXCR3-positive naive CD8 T cells. Study-wide points: Whereas both naive subsets had comparably high diversity, memory CD8+ cells had much lower diversity. In cryopreserved cells, CXCR3 expression partially decreased, and fresh PBMCs were used in most assays. Memory cells diverged, while naive CXCR3-positive and CXCR3-negative cells had similar TRBV-TRBJ usage.

Concerning this clonotype: Its cognate antigen is unknown.

Sorting yielded triplicates of about 300,000 cells for each CD8+ T cell subset. Germline assignment: CDR1 SGHRS and CDR2 YFSETQ. This CDR3 has 17 amino acids. Each TRB cDNA library was prepared by 5' RACE (with UMI labels). From its re-call of the 5' RACE reads, TCRdb lists each CDR3 protein once, without DNA. Its clone listing holds 30,000 to 40,000 distinct CDR3 sequences. This clonotype was obtained from a human donor in good health. Some clones in this sample may be carry-over from other donors' samples. Sequencing was performed on memory CD8+ T cells from blood. The chain links TRBV5-1 to TRBJ2-5; TCRdb proposes TRBD1, but this gene call is untestable without DNA. Here the CDR3 reads CASSPEPGGAYQETQYF.